This T cell receptor (beta chain) emerged from a study of T cells in Graves' hyperthyroidism and ophthalmopathy (dated by TCRdb to about 2019). Broadly, across the study: Peripheral blood was collected at initial diagnosis, before any treatment. To identify distinguishing TCR V-J signatures, a discovery cohort of about 95 patients was used, comprising 40 to 45 with Graves' ophthalmopathy and some 60 with stable Graves' hyperthyroidism. The 85 to 100 discovery patients were randomly split 7:3 into training and test sets. TCR Vbeta CDR3 sequencing of around 130 peripheral blood samples (over 40 ophthalmopathy, 75 to 80 hyperthyroidism and approximately 17 progressor patients) is reported in the paper. In several Graves' hyperthyroidism patients, the study also compared T-cell repertoires from thyroid tissue with T-cell repertoires from blood. Following sampling, methimazole starting at 30 mg daily was given to hyperthyroidism patients, and high-dose intravenous methylprednisolone was given to ophthalmopathy patients. An independent validation cohort of around 19 hyperthyroidism patients and over 15 patients who later progressed to ophthalmopathy tested prospective prediction of ophthalmopathy. The full study reports these points: During validation, the model predicted progression to ophthalmopathy a median of approximately 6.5 months ahead of onset, with approximately 70% sensitivity and almost 75% specificity. In cross-validation, a model built on a 13 V-J signature told ophthalmopathy apart from stable hyperthyroidism with less than 90% sensitivity and 81% to 82% specificity, and in testing the same model reached 80%/75%. Sample size was not statistically predetermined, and blinding of investigators to group allocation was not performed. Most expanded thyroid clonotypes (frequency above 0.001) were also found in blood, which suggests that blood repertoires may mirror thyroid immune responses.

V is trimmed back by 4 bases and J by 5 bases, and the junction contains 4 bases that no gene match accounts for. Based on the germline V gene, the CDR1 and CDR2 sequences are ENHRY and SYGVKD. From its cysteine to its phenylalanine, the CDR3 spans 14 amino acids. Left in the record is the CDR3 DNA by itself, 42 bases read in frame from the first base. The TCR beta CDR3 regions were amplified from the RNA transcripts. The TCR CDR3 was subjected to a first round of RT-PCR using the HTBI primer set and the Qiagen OneStep RT-PCR kit. Libraries were constructed in a second round of multiplex PCR, after which size selection and purification were performed. Paired-end sequencing of the libraries was performed with 100 bp reads on an Illumina HiSeq2000. Per the original workflow: Raw data were processed with SOAPnuke, discarding reads with adapters, uncalled bases, mean Phred below 15, or no exact constant-primer or identifier match. COPE v1.2.5 was used to merge the high-quality paired reads, and each unique nucleotide sequence was defined as a clonotype. MiTCR v1.1 was used to align clonotypes to the IMGT TRBV, TRBD and TRBJ reference segments. Only V-J combinations with frequency above 0.0001, covering 99.2% of repertoires, were analysed. The TCS score was defined as F50 (clonal expansion) divided by E x V (chaos), with BLOSUM62-based TCRdist calculated between CDR3 peptides within each V-J. Welch's t-statistics and random forest reduced some 510 V-J features to 13, which were used in a naive Bayes classifier (R e1071). Using fastp trimming at Q25 and MiXCR clonotype assembly, TCRdb reanalyzed the public sequencing data and kept in-frame beta chains. Each CDR3 protein appears once, grouped with its most common genes and DNA. TCRdb's processing, not the study's, gives the V and J calls here. A total of 350,000 to 400,000 distinct CDR3 sequences appear in this sample, approximately 14% of them only once. The biggest ten clones account for about 11% of the sample.

Graves' hyperthyroidism was defined as stable when no progression to ophthalmopathy occurred over 18 months of follow-up. Hyperthyroidism patients were aged 18 to 65 years and newly diagnosed, with disease duration of less than 2 months. Patients with uncontrolled infections, other autoimmune diseases, pregnancy or lactation were excluded. Diagnoses were based on clinical symptoms, serum thyroxine and TRAb, thyroid ultrasound and orbital computed tomography. Ficoll-Paque density gradient centrifugation was used to isolate PBMCs from about 10 ml of fresh peripheral blood. Total RNA was extracted with Trizol reagent, and quality was checked on an Agilent 2100 Bioanalyzer. This clonotype showed up many times. Its antigen remains undetermined. Base qualities were left out, and no much larger clone turns up one base away.

Rearrangement joined TRBV10-3 to TRBJ2-1; 8 central bases correspond to TRBD1. The source is a woman in her sixties or seventies with Graves' hyperthyroidism. Material: blood. CDR3 sequence: CAISGRGQDNEQFF. The DNA reads as follows: TGTGCCATCAGTGGCAGGGGACAGGACAATGAGCAGTTCTTC.